There are a few counts of the clone carrying this TCR beta chain. Its antigen is unknown. The CDR3 has 18 residues. V gave up 5 bases and J gave up 1 base, with 21 bases separating them. The germline V gene encodes CDR1 SGHVS and CDR2 FQNEAQ. This sample was included in a study of human T cells and chemical hapten exposure. Regarding the study as a whole: TCRs at high frequency, those above 1 in 1000, did not change with DPC sensitization.

Total RNA extraction was carried out from unfractionated whole blood. In the original workflow: Between about 23,224 and 700,000 TCRs appeared in each sample, and the median stood at 95,638. TCRdb used MiXCR to reprocess the 5' RACE reads, holding one entry per CDR3 protein. The V and J calls were not made by the authors but by TCRdb's processing. The table lists around 100,000 distinct CDR3 sequences, 15% to 20% of them singletons. The genes are TRBV7-8 and TRBJ2-1; D perhaps matches TRBD2 (6 bases). The source is a human donor in good health. CDR3: CASSTPSELFLSYNEQFF. In DNA form, the CDR3 reads TGTGCCAGCAGCACCCCTAGCGAGCTGTTTCTATCCTACAATGAGCAGTTCTTC.